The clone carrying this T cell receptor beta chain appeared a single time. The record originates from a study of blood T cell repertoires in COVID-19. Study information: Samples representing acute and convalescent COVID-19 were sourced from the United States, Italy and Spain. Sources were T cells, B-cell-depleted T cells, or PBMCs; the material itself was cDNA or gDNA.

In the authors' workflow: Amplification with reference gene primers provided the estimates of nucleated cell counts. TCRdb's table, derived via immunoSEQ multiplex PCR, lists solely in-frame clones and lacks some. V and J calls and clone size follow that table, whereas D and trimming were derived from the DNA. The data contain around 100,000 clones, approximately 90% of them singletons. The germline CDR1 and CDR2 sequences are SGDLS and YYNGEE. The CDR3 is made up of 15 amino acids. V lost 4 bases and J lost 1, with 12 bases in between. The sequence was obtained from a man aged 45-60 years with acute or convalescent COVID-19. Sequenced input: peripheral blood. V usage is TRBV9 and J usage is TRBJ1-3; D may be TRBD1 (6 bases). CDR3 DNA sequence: TGTGCCAGCAGCCCCAGGGGTAGATCTGGAAACACCATATATTTT. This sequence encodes CASSPRGRSGNTIYF.